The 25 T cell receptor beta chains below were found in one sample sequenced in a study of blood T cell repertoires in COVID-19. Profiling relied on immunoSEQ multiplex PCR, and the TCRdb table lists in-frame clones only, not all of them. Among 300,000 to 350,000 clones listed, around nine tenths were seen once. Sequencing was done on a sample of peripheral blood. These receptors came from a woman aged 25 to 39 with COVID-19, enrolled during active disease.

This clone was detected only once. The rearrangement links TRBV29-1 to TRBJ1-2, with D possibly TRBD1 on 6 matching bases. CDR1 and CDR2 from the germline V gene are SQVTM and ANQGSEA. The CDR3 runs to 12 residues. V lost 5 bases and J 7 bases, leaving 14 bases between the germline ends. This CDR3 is CSVRAGASGYTF. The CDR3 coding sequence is TGCAGCGTTCGGGCAGGGGCTAGTGGCTACACCTTC.

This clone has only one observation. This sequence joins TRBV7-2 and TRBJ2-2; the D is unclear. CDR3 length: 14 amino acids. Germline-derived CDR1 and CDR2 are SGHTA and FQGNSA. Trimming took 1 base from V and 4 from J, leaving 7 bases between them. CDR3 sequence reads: CASSLVGFTGELFF. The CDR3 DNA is TGTGCCAGCAGCTTAGTGGGCTTCACCGGGGAGCTGTTTTTT. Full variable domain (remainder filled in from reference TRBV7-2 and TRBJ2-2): GAGVSQSPSNKVTEKGKDVELRCDPISGHTALYWYRQSLGQGLEFLIYFQGNSAPDKSGLPSDRFSAERTGGSVSTLTIQRTQQEDSAVYLCASSLVGFTGELFFGEGSRLTVL.

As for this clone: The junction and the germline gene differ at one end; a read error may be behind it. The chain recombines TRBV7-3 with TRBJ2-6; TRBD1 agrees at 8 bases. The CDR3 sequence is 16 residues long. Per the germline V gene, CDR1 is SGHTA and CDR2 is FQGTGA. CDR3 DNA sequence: TGTGCCAGCAGCAAACAGGGGGGCTCTGGTGCCAACGTCCTGACTTTC. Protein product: CASSKQGGSGANVLTF.

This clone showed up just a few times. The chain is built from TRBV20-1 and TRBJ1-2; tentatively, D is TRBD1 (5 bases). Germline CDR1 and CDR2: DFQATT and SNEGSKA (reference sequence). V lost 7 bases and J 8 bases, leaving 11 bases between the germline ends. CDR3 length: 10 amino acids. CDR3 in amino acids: CSGWSGGYTF. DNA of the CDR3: TGCAGTGGCTGGTCAGGGGGCTACACCTTC.

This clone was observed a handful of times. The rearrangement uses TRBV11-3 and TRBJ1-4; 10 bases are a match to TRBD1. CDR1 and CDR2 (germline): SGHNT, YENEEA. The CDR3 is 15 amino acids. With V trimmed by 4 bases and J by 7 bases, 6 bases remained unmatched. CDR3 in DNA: TGTGCCAGCAGCTCGCCGGGACAGGGGTCTGAAAAACTGTTTTTT. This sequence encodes CASSSPGQGSEKLFF.

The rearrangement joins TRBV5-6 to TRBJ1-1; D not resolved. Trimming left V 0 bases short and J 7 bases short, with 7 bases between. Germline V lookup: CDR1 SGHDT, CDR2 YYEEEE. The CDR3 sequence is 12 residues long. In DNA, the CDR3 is TGTGCCAGCAGCTTGGAGGCAGGTGAAGCTTTCTTT. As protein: CASSLEAGEAFF.

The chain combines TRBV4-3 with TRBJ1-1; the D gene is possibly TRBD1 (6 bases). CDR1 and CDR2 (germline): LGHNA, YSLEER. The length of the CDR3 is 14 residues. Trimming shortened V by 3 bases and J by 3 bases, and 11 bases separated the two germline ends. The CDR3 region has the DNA TGCGCCAGCAGCCACCCTGACAGGTACACTGAAGCTTTCTTT. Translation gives CASSHPDRYTEAFF.

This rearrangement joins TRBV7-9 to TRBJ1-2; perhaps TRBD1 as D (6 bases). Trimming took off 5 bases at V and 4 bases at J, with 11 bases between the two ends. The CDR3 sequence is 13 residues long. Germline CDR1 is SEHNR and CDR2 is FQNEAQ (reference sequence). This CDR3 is CASSPRTVYGYTF. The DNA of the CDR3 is TGTGCCAGCAGCCCGCGGACAGTCTATGGCTACACCTTC.

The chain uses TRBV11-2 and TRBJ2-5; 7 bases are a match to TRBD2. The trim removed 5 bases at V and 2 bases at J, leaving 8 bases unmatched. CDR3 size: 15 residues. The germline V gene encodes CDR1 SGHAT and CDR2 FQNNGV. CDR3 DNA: TGTGCCAGCAGCGTTACCGGGACTACTCAAGAGACCCAGTACTTC. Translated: CASSVTGTTQETQYF.

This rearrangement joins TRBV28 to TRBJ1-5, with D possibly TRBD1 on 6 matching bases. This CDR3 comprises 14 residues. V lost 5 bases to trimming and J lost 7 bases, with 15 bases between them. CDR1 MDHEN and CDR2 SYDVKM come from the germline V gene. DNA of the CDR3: TGTGCCAGCAGTACACACAGGGATTGGCAGCCCCAGCATTTT. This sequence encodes CASSTHRDWQPQHF.

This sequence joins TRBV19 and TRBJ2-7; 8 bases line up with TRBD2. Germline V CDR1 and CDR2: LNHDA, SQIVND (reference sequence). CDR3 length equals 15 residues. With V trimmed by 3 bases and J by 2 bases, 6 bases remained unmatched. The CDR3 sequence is CASSMAGGLTYEQYF. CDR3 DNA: TGTGCCAGTAGTATGGCGGGAGGCCTTACCTACGAGCAGTACTTC.

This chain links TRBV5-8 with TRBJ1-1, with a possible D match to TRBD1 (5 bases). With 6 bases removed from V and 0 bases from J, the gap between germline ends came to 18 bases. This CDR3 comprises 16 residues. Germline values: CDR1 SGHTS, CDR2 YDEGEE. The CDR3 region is CASKISTGLMNTEAFF. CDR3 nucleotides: TGTGCCAGCAAAATTTCGACGGGACTGATGAACACTGAAGCTTTCTTT.

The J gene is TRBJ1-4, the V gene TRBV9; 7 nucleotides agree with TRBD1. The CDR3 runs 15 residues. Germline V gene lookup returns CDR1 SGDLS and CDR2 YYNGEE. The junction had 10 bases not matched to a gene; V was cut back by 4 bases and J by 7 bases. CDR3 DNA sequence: TGTGCCAGCAGCCCCCATATAGGGGGCTTTGAAAAACTGTTTTTT. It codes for CASSPHIGGFEKLFF. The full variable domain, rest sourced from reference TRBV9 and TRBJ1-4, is DSGVTQTPKHLITATGQRVTLRCSPRSGDLSVYWYQQSLDQGLQFLIQYYNGEERAKGNILERFSAQQFPDLHSELNLSSLELGDSALYFCASSPHIGGFEKLFFGSGTQLSVL.

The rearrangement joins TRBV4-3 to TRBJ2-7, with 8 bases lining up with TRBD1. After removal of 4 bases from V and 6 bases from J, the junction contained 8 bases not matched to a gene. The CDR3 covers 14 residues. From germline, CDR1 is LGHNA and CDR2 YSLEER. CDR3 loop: CASSPRTGLSEQYF. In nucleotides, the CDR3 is TGCGCCAGCAGCCCTCGGACAGGGTTGAGCGAGCAGTACTTC.

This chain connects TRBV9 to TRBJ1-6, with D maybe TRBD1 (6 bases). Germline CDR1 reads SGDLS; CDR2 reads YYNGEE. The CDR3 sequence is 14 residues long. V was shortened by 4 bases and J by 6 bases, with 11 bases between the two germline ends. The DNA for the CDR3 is TGTGCCAGCAGCCAGGGGTTTCTTAATTCACCCCTCCACTTT. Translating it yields CASSQGFLNSPLHF. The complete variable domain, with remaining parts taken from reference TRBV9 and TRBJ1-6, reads DSGVTQTPKHLITATGQRVTLRCSPRSGDLSVYWYQQSLDQGLQFLIQYYNGEERAKGNILERFSAQQFPDLHSELNLSSLELGDSALYFCASSQGFLNSPLHFGNGTRLTVT.

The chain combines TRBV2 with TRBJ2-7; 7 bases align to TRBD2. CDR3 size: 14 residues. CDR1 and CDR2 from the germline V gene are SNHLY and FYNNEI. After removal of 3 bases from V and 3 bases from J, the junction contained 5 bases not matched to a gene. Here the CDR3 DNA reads TGTGCCAGCAGTGATAGAGCGGGATTCTACGAGCAGTACTTC. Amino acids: CASSDRAGFYEQYF.

The CDR3 DNA sequence: TGCGCCAGCTCCTACACCAGACAGGGTACAGATACGCAGTATTTT. Encoded protein: CASSYTRQGTDTQYF. The V gene is TRBV10-2, the J gene TRBJ2-3, with TRBD1 matching 7 bases. The germline V gene has CDR1 WSHSY and CDR2 SAAADI. This CDR3 spans 15 amino acids. The trim removed 8 bases at V and 3 bases at J, leaving 11 bases unmatched.

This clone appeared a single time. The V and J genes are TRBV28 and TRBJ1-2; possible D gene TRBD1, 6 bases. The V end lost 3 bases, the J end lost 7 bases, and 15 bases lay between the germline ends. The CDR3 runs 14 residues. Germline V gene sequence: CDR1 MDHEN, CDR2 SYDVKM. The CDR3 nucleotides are TGTGCCAGCAGTTTCTTTGGGGGCGCGGTTGGCTACACCTTC. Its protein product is CASSFFGGAVGYTF.

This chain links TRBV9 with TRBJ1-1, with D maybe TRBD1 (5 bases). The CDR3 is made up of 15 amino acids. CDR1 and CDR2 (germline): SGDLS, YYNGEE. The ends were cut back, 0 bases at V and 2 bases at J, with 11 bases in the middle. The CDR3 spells CASSVGRGGNTEAFF. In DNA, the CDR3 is TGTGCCAGCAGCGTAGGCCGGGGGGGAAACACTGAAGCTTTCTTT.

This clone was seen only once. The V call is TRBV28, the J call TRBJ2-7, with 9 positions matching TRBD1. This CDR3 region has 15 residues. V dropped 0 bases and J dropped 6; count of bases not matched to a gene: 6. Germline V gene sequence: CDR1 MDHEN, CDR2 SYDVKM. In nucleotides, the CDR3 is TGTGCCAGCAGTTTATGGGAACAGGGGGCCCCCGAGCAGTACTTC. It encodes CASSLWEQGAPEQYF.

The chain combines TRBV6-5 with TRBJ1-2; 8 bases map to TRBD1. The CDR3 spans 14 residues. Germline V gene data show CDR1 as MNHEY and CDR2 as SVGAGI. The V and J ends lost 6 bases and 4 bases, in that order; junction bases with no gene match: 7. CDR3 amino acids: CASSRDRSFYGYTF. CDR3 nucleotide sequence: TGTGCCAGCAGCCGGGACAGGAGCTTCTATGGCTACACCTTC.

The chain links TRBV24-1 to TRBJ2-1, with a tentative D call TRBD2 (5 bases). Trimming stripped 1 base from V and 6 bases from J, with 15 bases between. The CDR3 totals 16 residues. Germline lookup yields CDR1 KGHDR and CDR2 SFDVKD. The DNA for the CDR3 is TGTGCCACCAGTGATTTATCAAGCGGAACGACCAATGAGCAGTTCTTC. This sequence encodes CATSDLSSGTTNEQFF.

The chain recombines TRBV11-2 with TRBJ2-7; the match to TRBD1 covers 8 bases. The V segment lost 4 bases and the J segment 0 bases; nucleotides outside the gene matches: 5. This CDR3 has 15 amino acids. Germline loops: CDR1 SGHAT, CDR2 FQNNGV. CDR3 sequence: CASSSVQGASYEQYF. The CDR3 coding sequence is TGTGCCAGCAGCTCAGTCCAGGGGGCCTCCTACGAGCAGTACTTC.

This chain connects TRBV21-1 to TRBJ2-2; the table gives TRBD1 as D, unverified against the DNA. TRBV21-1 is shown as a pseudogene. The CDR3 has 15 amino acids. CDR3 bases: TGTGCCAGCAGCCCCCGGCAGGGTCGGACCGGGGAGCTGTTTTTT. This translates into CASSPRQGRTGELFF.

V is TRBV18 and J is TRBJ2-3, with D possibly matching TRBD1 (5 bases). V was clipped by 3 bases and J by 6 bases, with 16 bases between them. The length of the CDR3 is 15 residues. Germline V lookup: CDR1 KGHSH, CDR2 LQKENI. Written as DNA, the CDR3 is TGTGCCAGCTCACCCGAAGGGCAGGGCCGCGATACGCAGTATTTT. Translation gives CASSPEGQGRDTQYF.